The 10 T cell receptor beta chains listed next were all sequenced from one sample in a study of blood T cells in healthy people across ages. Primers used in a second PCR of about 7 to 12 cycles were a sample-barcoded 5' primer and a J-beta primer mix. TCRdb recomputed calls from the 5' RACE reads with MiXCR, one row per CDR3 protein. The repertoire holds 650,000 to 950,000 distinct CDR3 sequences, with around 45% as singletons. The sequenced material came from blood. The source is a man in his 60s in good health.

The CDR3 sequence: CASSDLLAGGLYEQFF. CDR3 nucleotide sequence: TGTGCCAGCAGTGATTTACTAGCGGGGGGGCTTTATGAGCAGTTCTTC. The V and J genes are TRBV25-1 and TRBJ2-1, with 13 bases that match TRBD2. Germline CDR1 MGHDK, CDR2 SYGVNS. The junction had 7 bases not matched to a gene; V was cut back by 3 bases and J by 8 bases. CDR3 length equals 16 residues.

This clonotype was detected only a few times. V is TRBV30 and J is TRBJ1-4; D is possibly TRBD1 (5 bases). CDR1 GTSNPN and CDR2 SVGIG come from the germline V gene (reference sequence). V gave up 0 bases and J gave up 6 bases, with 11 bases separating them. CDR3 length: 14 amino acids. This chain's CDR3 is CAWSVGGADEKLFF. CDR3 sequence (DNA): TGTGCCTGGAGTGTAGGTGGGGCCGATGAAAAACTGTTTTTT. The full variable domain, with the rest looked up from reference TRBV30 and TRBJ1-4, is SQTIHQWPATLVQPVGSPLSLECTVEGTSNPNLYWYRQAAGRGLQLLFYSVGIGQISSEVPQNLSASRPQDRQFILSSKKLLLSDSGFYLCAWSVGGADEKLFFGSGTQLSVL.

The gene calls are TRBV3-1 and TRBJ2-5, with 12 bases aligning to TRBD2. The germline V gene encodes CDR1 LGHDT and CDR2 YNNKEL (reference sequence). The J segment lost 10 bases and the V segment lost 1 base, leaving 7 bases of the junction unmatched. This CDR3 has 15 amino acids. The CDR3 coding sequence is TGTGCCAGCAGCCAAGTGGCTAGCGGGGGGGCTGTCCAGTACTTC. Protein sequence: CASSQVASGGAVQYF.

CDR3: CASSYLQGHSNQPQHF. In nucleotides, the CDR3 is TGTGCCAGCAGCTATTTGCAGGGCCATAGCAATCAGCCCCAGCATTTT. This rearrangement joins TRBV6-1 to TRBJ1-5; a possible D gene is TRBD1 (5 bases). The CDR3 runs 16 residues. Germline CDR1 and CDR2: MNHNS and SASEGT. Between the trimmed V and J ends, which lost 6 bases and 0 bases, there was a span of 15 bases.

The chain recombines TRBV6-1 with TRBJ2-7; TRBD1 might be the D (5 bases). The CDR3 has 14 amino acids. The V gene's germline CDR1 is MNHNS and CDR2 SASEGT. V was cut by 2 bases and J by 2 bases, with 10 bases left in between. This CDR3 is CASSEPGIPYEQYF. The CDR3 region has the DNA TGTGCCAGCAGTGAACCAGGGATACCCTACGAGCAGTACTTC.

J is TRBJ1-1 and V is TRBV5-1, with D unclear. Deletions cut 4 bases from V and 4 bases from J, with 11 bases between. The CDR3 is 13 amino acids. The germline V gene has CDR1 SGHRS and CDR2 YFSETQ. CDR3 sequence (DNA): TGCGCCAGCAGCCCTTCCGGGAGCACTGAAGCTTTCTTT. Translating gives CASSPSGSTEAFF.

This clonotype was picked up a small number of times. This chain uses TRBV12-3 or TRBV12-4 with TRBJ1-1; D is undetermined. The CDR3 has 18 residues. Trimming cost V 8 bases and J 4 bases, with 29 bases left between them. The CDR3 region is CASRRFGDSAASPTEAFF. CDR3 nucleotides: TGTGCCAGCCGCCGTTTTGGTGATTCAGCGGCCAGCCCCACTGAAGCTTTCTTT.

V usage is TRBV3-1 and J usage is TRBJ2-7, with D possibly being TRBD1 (6 bases). V was trimmed by 6 bases and J by 3 bases, leaving 12 bases between them. This CDR3 is built from 13 residues. Germline loops: CDR1 LGHDT, CDR2 YNNKEL (reference sequence). The CDR3 region has the DNA TGTGCCAGCAGGGGACAATTAGGCTACGAGCAGTACTTC. Encoded protein: CASRGQLGYEQYF.

The chain is built from TRBV9 and TRBJ2-6; D ambiguous. Germline values: CDR1 SGDLS, CDR2 YYNGEE. The CDR3 runs 14 residues. The V end lost 0 bases, the J end lost 2 bases, and 3 bases lay between the germline ends. In DNA form, the CDR3 reads TGTGCCAGCAGCGTAGAGGCTGGGGCCAACGTCCTGACTTTC. Its translation is CASSVEAGANVLTF.

This chain connects TRBV6-2 or TRBV6-3 to TRBJ2-3, with 9 bases lining up with TRBD2. The CDR3 sequence is 18 residues long. Germline V lookup: CDR1 MNHEY, CDR2 SVGEGT. V trimming: 5 bases; J trimming: 3 bases; junction bases outside the gene matches: 15. This CDR3 is CASSPHLRGGVRTDTQYF. The CDR3, as DNA: TGTGCCAGCAGTCCTCATTTGCGGGGGGGCGTTCGAACAGATACGCAGTATTTT.